These 32 T cell receptor beta chains originate from one sample sequenced in a study of T cell repertoires in cytomegalovirus infection. From the reads, TCRdb called clonotypes with MiXCR, one entry per CDR3 protein. Of about 440,000 distinct CDR3 sequences in the sample, approximately 31% are singletons; the top ten hold roughly 13%. Sequenced sample: PBMCs. These receptors were obtained from a human donor in good health (CMV status not recorded). Some clones in this sample may be carry-over from other donors' samples.

The rearrangement links TRBV3-1 to TRBJ2-3; D may be TRBD2 (5 bases). Trimming stripped 4 bases from V and 2 bases from J, with 7 bases between. The V gene's germline CDR1 is LGHDT and CDR2 YNNKEL (reference sequence). The CDR3 contains 13 residues. The CDR3 DNA reads as TGTGCCAGCAGCCCGACTATCACAGATACGCAGTATTTT. Amino acid sequence: CASSPTITDTQYF.

This clonotype was seen only a few times. The CDR3 DNA reads as TGTGCCAGCAGTCCAGTCGGCGGGGGGCGGCCCCAGTACTTC. Translating gives CASSPVGGGRPQYF. J is TRBJ2-5 and V is TRBV6-1, with TRBD2 matching over 8 bases. The germline V gene encodes CDR1 MNHNS and CDR2 SASEGT. The length of the CDR3 is 14 residues. Trimming at V came to 5 bases and at J to 9 bases, leaving 11 bases not matched to a gene.

This clonotype was picked up many times. The V call is TRBV7-2, the J call TRBJ1-5, with a weak D call TRBD1 (5 bases). Trimming left V 1 base short and J 4 bases short, with 11 bases between. CDR3 length equals 15 residues. The germline CDR1 and CDR2 sequences are SGHTA and FQGNSA. The chain's CDR3 is CASSLDAGGNQPQHF. The CDR3 DNA follows: TGTGCCAGCAGCTTAGATGCCGGGGGTAATCAGCCCCAGCATTTT.

This clonotype was counted only a few times. This chain connects TRBV24-1 to TRBJ1-2, with D hard to call. Germline CDR1 is KGHDR and CDR2 is SFDVKD. This CDR3 is built from 14 residues. The ends were cut back, 3 bases at V and 5 bases at J, with 12 bases in the middle. CDR3 loop: CATSDVSAAYGYTF. In nucleotides, the CDR3 is TGTGCCACCAGTGATGTGTCAGCCGCTTATGGCTACACCTTC.

This clonotype was seen at least ten times. CDR3 in amino acids: CASSFGTGNEQYF. The CDR3 bases are TGTGCCAGCAGCTTCGGGACAGGGAACGAGCAGTACTTC. The rearrangement uses TRBV7-9 and TRBJ2-7; TRBD1 aligns across 9 bases. This CDR3 contains 13 residues. Trimming removed 3 bases from V and 5 bases from J; junction bases left unmatched: 2. From germline, CDR1 is SEHNR and CDR2 FQNEAQ (reference sequence).

The CDR3 DNA reads TGTGCCAGCAGTGGACAACAGGGTTGGGATGGCTACACCTTC. This codes for CASSGQQGWDGYTF. The chain is built from TRBV25-1 and TRBJ1-2; D might be TRBD1 (6 bases). V shed 4 bases and J shed 6 bases, with 15 bases lying between them. This CDR3 is 14 amino acids long. Looked up from germline, CDR1 is MGHDK and CDR2 is SYGVNS.

This clonotype was seen a handful of times. A read error may account for a junction end that differs from germline. The chain couples TRBV4-1 to TRBJ2-4; D is perhaps TRBD2 (5 bases). The CDR3 has 16 residues. Germline loops: CDR1 MGHRA, CDR2 YSYEKL. The CDR3 sequence: CASSRRAIGTKNIQYF. CDR3 sequence (DNA): TGTGCCAGCAGCCGGCGGGCCATCGGGACCAAAAACATTCAGTACTTC.

This clonotype was found a few times. J is TRBJ2-1 and V is TRBV7-2, with 9 nucleotides matching TRBD1. Germline assignment: CDR1 SGHTA and CDR2 FQGNSA. This CDR3 is 16 amino acids long. The ends lost 5 bases at V and 3 bases at J; junction bases unmatched: 8. CDR3 DNA sequence: TGTGCCAGCAGCCTCCAGGGACAGGGAGGCTACAATGAGCAGTTCTTC. Amino acids: CASSLQGQGGYNEQFF.

Comment on this clonotype: A much larger clone lies a single base off, so this may be a read error. Because it lacks the conserved phenylalanine or tryptophan at the end, this CDR3 is likely a read error. This chain joins TRBV6-1 and TRBJ2-5; the D gene could be TRBD1 or TRBD2 (5 bases each). Germline CDR1 is MNHNS and CDR2 is SASEGT. CDR3 length: 15 residues. Between the trimmed V and J ends, which lost 3 bases and 5 bases, there was a span of 16 bases. CDR3 nucleotides: TGTGCCAGCAGTGACTCTGGGGGATGGGGGGAGACCCAGTACTCC. It is translated as CASSDSGGWGETQYS.

The V call is TRBV7-8, the J call TRBJ1-4; D uncertain. With 4 bases removed from V and 0 bases from J, the gap between germline ends came to 18 bases. The CDR3 consists of 18 residues. Germline CDR1 SGHVS, CDR2 FQNEAQ. Here the CDR3 DNA reads TGTGCCAGCAGCTCGTTGACAAGCTCTATTGCAACTAATGAAAAACTGTTTTTT. Protein product: CASSSLTSSIATNEKLFF.

J is TRBJ2-4 and V is TRBV7-2; 9 nucleotides line up with TRBD2. The V gene end was trimmed by 0 bases and the J gene end by 0 bases; junction bases not matched to a gene: 12. The germline CDR1 and CDR2 sequences are SGHTA and FQGNSA. This CDR3 is built from 20 residues. CDR3 protein: CASSLARIAGDTKAKNIQYF. CDR3 bases: TGTGCCAGCAGCTTAGCGAGGATAGCGGGGGATACTAAAGCCAAAAACATTCAGTACTTC.

This clonotype was counted only a few times. CDR3 in amino acids: CASKIWGGNQPQHF. In nucleotides, the CDR3 is TGTGCCAGCAAAATATGGGGTGGGAATCAGCCCCAGCATTTT. The chain recombines TRBV12-3 or TRBV12-4 with TRBJ1-5, with no clear D. Deletions cut 7 bases from V and 4 bases from J, with 14 bases between. There are 14 residues in the CDR3.

This clonotype was picked up many times. The chain has TRBV18 and TRBJ2-3, with D possibly matching TRBD2 (5 bases). The CDR3 totals 13 residues. CDR1 and CDR2 (germline): KGHSH, LQKENI. The germline V and J ends were trimmed by 8 bases and 3 bases, with 12 bases remaining between them. CDR3 DNA sequence: TGTGCCAGCAGCCCCCCGGGGACAGATACGCAGTATTTT. It codes for CASSPPGTDTQYF.

This clonotype was detected many times. The J gene is TRBJ2-3, the V gene TRBV20-1; 7 bases are a match to TRBD2. Per the germline V gene, CDR1 is DFQATT and CDR2 is SNEGSKA (reference sequence). V lost 0 bases to trimming and J lost 7 bases; unmatched junction nucleotides: 13. This CDR3 is built from 16 residues. In DNA form, the CDR3 reads TGCAGTGCTAGAGACCTTGTCGCCAGCGGGGCGAATACGCAGTATTTT. It is translated as CSARDLVASGANTQYF.

The CDR3 here is CASARTLPSYEQYF. The CDR3 DNA is TGTGCCAGCGCAAGGACACTCCCGTCCTACGAGCAGTACTTC. The chain is built from TRBV27 and TRBJ2-7; TRBD1 is a possible D gene (5 bases). V lost 8 bases to trimming and J lost 1 base, with 15 bases between them. The CDR3 runs 14 residues. Per germline, CDR1 MNHEY and CDR2 SMNVEV (reference sequence).

In the case of this clonotype: A much larger clonotype is one base distant, so this may be a read error. The chain recombines TRBV6-1 with TRBJ1-5, with D uncertain. V lost 7 bases to trimming and J lost 0 bases, with 19 bases between them. The CDR3 spans 17 residues. CDR1 is MNHNS, CDR2 SASEGT, per germline. The CDR3 region has the DNA TGTGCCAGCATCCCCCTGGACCGAAAAAATAGCAATCAGCCCCAGCATTTT. Translated, it gives CASIPLDRKNSNQPQHF.

Note on this clonotype: One junction end disagrees with the germline gene, perhaps due to a read error. The chain joins TRBV7-3 to TRBJ2-2; D possibly corresponds to TRBD1 (6 bases). CDR3 length: 16 amino acids. CDR1 and CDR2 (germline): SGHTA, FQGTGA. The CDR3 loop is CTSSTQGYVDTGELFF. CDR3 bases: TGTACCAGCAGCACACAGGGATATGTCGACACCGGGGAGCTGTTTTTT.

Ten or more counts support this clonotype. The chain joins TRBV7-3 to TRBJ1-1, with D possibly matching TRBD1 (6 bases). Trimming pared 5 bases from V and 3 bases from J, leaving 13 bases between. The CDR3 consists of 14 residues. The germline gives CDR1 SGHTA, CDR2 FQGTGA. In DNA, the CDR3 is TGTGCCAGCAGCGTGCAAGGGGGAGACACTGAAGCTTTCTTT. Amino acid sequence: CASSVQGGDTEAFF.

The V and J genes are TRBV5-1 and TRBJ2-3; 8 bases are shared with TRBD2. The CDR3 is 18 amino acids. In germline, CDR1 is SGHRS, CDR2 YFSETQ. V dropped 3 bases and J dropped 4; count of bases not matched to a gene: 16. CDR3 amino acids: CASSSQPVGLGVSDTQYF. DNA of the CDR3: TGCGCCAGCAGCTCCCAACCGGTGGGACTAGGTGTTTCAGATACGCAGTATTTT.

The rearrangement links TRBV20-1 to TRBJ1-4; D is perhaps TRBD1 (6 bases). Germline assignment: CDR1 DFQATT and CDR2 SNEGSKA (reference sequence). The CDR3 extends over 14 amino acids. V lost 5 bases to trimming and J lost 1 base, with 11 bases between them. This chain's CDR3 is CSAQRGGTNEKLFF. In DNA, the CDR3 is TGCAGTGCTCAGAGGGGGGGAACTAATGAAAAACTGTTTTTT.

This clonotype was observed many times. V gene TRBV4-1 combines with J gene TRBJ2-7; TRBD1 might be the D (6 bases). CDR1 and CDR2 (germline): MGHRA, YSYEKL. CDR3 length equals 14 residues. V was trimmed by 3 bases and J by 4 bases, leaving 13 bases between them. CDR3 amino acids: CASSQPDRRYEQYF. The CDR3 DNA follows: TGCGCCAGCAGCCAGCCTGACAGGCGATACGAGCAGTACTTC.

The chain has TRBV24-1 and TRBJ1-2; the D gene is possibly TRBD1 (5 bases). This CDR3 region has 15 residues. CDR1 and CDR2 (germline): KGHDR, SFDVKD. Between the trimmed V and J ends, which lost 2 bases and 2 bases, there was a span of 11 bases. This CDR3 is CATSDSREGNYGYTF. The CDR3 coding sequence is TGTGCCACCAGTGATTCCAGGGAAGGAAACTATGGCTACACCTTC.

This clonotype is judged medium-sized. The chain is built from TRBV7-2 and TRBJ2-4, with 12 bases lining up with TRBD2. Germline CDR1 SGHTA, CDR2 FQGNSA. With 4 bases clipped from V and 5 bases from J, the junction kept 6 bases outside the gene matches. The CDR3 covers 16 residues. CDR3 amino acids: CASSSASGGAENIQYF. The CDR3 region has the DNA TGTGCCAGCAGCTCGGCTAGCGGGGGGGCCGAAAACATTCAGTACTTC.

This clonotype has more than one count but fewer than ten. V usage is TRBV28 and J usage is TRBJ1-1; TRBD1 agrees at 8 bases. V lost 0 bases, J lost 11 bases, and 5 bases stayed unmatched. CDR1 and CDR2 (germline): MDHEN, SYDVKM. This CDR3 spans 13 amino acids. The CDR3, as DNA: TGTGCCAGCAGTTTATGGGAACAGGGGGGGGCTTTCTTT. Translated: CASSLWEQGGAFF.

The rearrangement joins TRBV6-6 to TRBJ1-2; D possibly corresponds to TRBD1 (5 bases). In germline, CDR1 is MNHNY, CDR2 SVGAGI (reference sequence). The CDR3 is made up of 15 amino acids. V was clipped by 2 bases and J by 5 bases, with 15 bases between them. This CDR3 reads CASSYEVTDYYGYTF. In nucleotides, the CDR3 is TGTGCCAGCAGTTACGAGGTGACAGACTATTATGGCTACACCTTC.

Worth noting for this clonotype: A read error may be the cause here, since a much bigger clone is one base away. This rearrangement joins TRBV7-2 to TRBJ1-1; no reliable D call. This CDR3 has 13 amino acids. CDR1 is SGHTA, CDR2 FQGNSA, per germline. Trimming stripped 5 bases from V and 6 bases from J, with 13 bases between. The CDR3 coding sequence is TGTGCCAGCAGCCCCGGTCACCGGGCTGAAGCTTTCTTT. Residues: CASSPGHRAEAFF.

The table lists this clonotype with many counts. This CDR3 reads CASSSNLLNRGGGYTF. CDR3 sequence (DNA): TGTGCCAGCAGCTCCAACCTACTCAACAGGGGAGGCGGCTACACCTTC. This chain joins TRBV7-9 and TRBJ1-2; 7 bases line up with TRBD1. V gave up 4 bases and J gave up 8 bases; unmatched junction bases: 16. CDR3 length: 16 residues. Germline CDR1 reads SEHNR; CDR2 reads FQNEAQ (reference sequence).

J is TRBJ2-3 and V is TRBV3-1, with D unclear. The CDR3 covers 15 residues. CDR1 is LGHDT, CDR2 YNNKEL, per germline (reference sequence). The germline V and J ends were trimmed by 0 bases and 4 bases, with 11 bases remaining between them. The CDR3 loop reads CASSQDRWGSDTQYF. CDR3 in DNA: TGTGCCAGCAGCCAAGATCGTTGGGGTTCAGATACGCAGTATTTT.

This chain uses TRBV12-3 or TRBV12-4 with TRBJ2-1, with D perhaps assigned TRBD1 or TRBD2 (5 bases each). The germline V and J ends were trimmed by 1 base and 4 bases, with 17 bases remaining between them. The CDR3 sequence is 17 residues long. The CDR3 sequence: CASSLGGAGTLYNEQFF. The DNA for the CDR3 is TGTGCCAGCAGTTTAGGAGGGGCAGGGACCCTGTACAATGAGCAGTTCTTC.

This chain uses TRBV19 with TRBJ2-3, with TRBD1 as a possible D gene (5 bases). CDR1 is LNHDA and CDR2 is SQIVND in the germline V gene (reference sequence). Trimming left V 1 base short and J 1 base short, with 12 bases between. The CDR3 sequence is 16 residues long. CDR3 nucleotides: TGTGCCAGTAGTATAGGACCAGGGATGGGCACAGATACGCAGTATTTT. Amino acids: CASSIGPGMGTDTQYF. The full variable domain, with the rest looked up from reference TRBV19 and TRBJ2-3, is DGGITQSPKYLFRKEGQNVTLSCEQNLNHDAMYWYRQDPGQGLRLIYYSQIVNDFQKGDIAEGYSVSREKKESFPLTVTSAQKNPTAFYLCASSIGPGMGTDTQYFGPGTRLTVL.

The chain is built from TRBV20-1 and TRBJ1-5; D ambiguous. The CDR3 runs 16 residues. Trimming stripped 5 bases from V and 4 bases from J, with 21 bases between. The germline gives CDR1 DFQATT, CDR2 SNEGSKA (reference sequence). CDR3 nucleotide sequence: TGCAGTGCTGTCCCCGGGGTGGTTACCCATAATCAGCCCCAGCATTTT. This gives the protein CSAVPGVVTHNQPQHF.

This chain uses TRBV7-9 with TRBJ2-7; TRBD1 aligns across 8 bases. J was trimmed by 5 bases and V by 5 bases; bases with no gene match: 11. Germline-derived CDR1 and CDR2 are SEHNR and FQNEAQ (reference sequence). This CDR3 is built from 15 residues. CDR3 DNA sequence: TGTGCCAGCAGCCACCCGGGACAGGTTTTCAACGAGCAGTACTTC. It translates to CASSHPGQVFNEQYF.